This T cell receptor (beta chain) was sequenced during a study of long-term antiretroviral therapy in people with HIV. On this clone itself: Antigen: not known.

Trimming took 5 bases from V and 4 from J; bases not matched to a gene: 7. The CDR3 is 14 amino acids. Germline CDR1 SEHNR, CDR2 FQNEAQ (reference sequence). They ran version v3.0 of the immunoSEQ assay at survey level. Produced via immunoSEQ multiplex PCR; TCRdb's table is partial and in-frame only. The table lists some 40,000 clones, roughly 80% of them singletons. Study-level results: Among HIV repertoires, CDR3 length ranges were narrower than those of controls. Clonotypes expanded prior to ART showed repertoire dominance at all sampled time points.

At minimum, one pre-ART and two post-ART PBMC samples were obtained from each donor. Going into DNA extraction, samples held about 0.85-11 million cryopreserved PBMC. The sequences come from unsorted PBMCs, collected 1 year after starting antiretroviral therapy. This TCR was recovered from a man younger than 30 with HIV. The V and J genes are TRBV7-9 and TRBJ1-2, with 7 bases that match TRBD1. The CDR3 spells CASSPRQGTYGYTF. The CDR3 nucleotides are TGTGCCAGCAGCCCCCGACAGGGAACCTATGGCTACACCTTC.